A single T cell receptor (beta chain) is shown here with its context. The antigen is unknown. The sample holds other DNA sequences that translate to the same CDR3. This sample was included in a study of shared clonotypes between healthy human individuals. V was pared by 3 bases and J by 4 bases, with 3 bases of the junction left unmatched. Germline values: CDR1 MDHEN, CDR2 SYDVKM. The CDR3 is made up of 13 amino acids. Whole-study findings and limits: Apart from blood, nothing was sampled; tissue repertoires likely differ. Among donors, the sharing of clonotypes was expected to be influenced by sequencing depth.

Positive CCR7 selection of CD45RO-negative cells yielded the naive CD8 cells, and terminally differentiated effector memory CD45RA+ cells were excluded. Donors comprised healthy HIV-negative adults lacking recent acute infections or vaccinations. Method: immunoSEQ multiplex PCR; TCRdb's copy keeps in-frame clones and lacks some. Found here are about 2.1 million clones, 85% to 95% of them singletons; the top ten hold around 1.7%. This sequence originates from a man between 18 and 29 years old in good health. Some clones in this sample may be carry-over from other donors' samples. The V call is TRBV28, the J call TRBJ2-7, with 7 nucleotides matching TRBD1. The specimen sequenced was naive CD8+ T cells from PBMCs. The CDR3 sequence: CASSFTGDYEQYF. In DNA, the CDR3 is TGTGCCAGCAGTTTTACAGGGGATTACGAGCAGTACTTC.